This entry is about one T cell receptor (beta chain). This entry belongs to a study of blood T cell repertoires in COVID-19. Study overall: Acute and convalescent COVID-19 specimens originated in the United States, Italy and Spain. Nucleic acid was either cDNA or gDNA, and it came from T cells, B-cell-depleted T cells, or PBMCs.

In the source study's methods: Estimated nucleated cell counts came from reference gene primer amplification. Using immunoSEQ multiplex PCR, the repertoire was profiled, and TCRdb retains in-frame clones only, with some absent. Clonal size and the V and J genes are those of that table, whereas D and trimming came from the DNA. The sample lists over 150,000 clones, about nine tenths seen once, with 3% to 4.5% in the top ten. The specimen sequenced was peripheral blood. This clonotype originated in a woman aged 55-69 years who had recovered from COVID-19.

The CDR3 coding sequence is TGCGCCAGCAGCTCCGAAGGTCGGGGGGGTAACACAGATACGCAGTATTTT. The encoded protein is CASSSEGRGGNTDTQYF. The chain links TRBV5-1 to TRBJ2-3; 8 nucleotides align to TRBD2. Germline lookup yields CDR1 SGHRS and CDR2 YFSETQ. Germline trimming cut 3 bases from V and 2 bases from J; bases unmatched to any gene: 11. The CDR3 consists of 17 residues. Full variable domain (missing parts from reference TRBV5-1 and TRBJ2-3): KAGVTQTPRYLIKTRGQQVTLSCSPISGHRSVSWYQQTPGQGLQFLFEYFSETQRNKGNFPGRFSGRQFSNSRSEMNVSTLELGDSALYLCASSSEGRGGNTDTQYFGPGTRLTVL.